A selection of T cell receptor beta chains follows, all from one sample in a study of cytomegalovirus exposure and HLA in healthy donors. Libraries were prepared by immunoSEQ multiplex PCR; TCRdb keeps only in-frame clonotypes and omits some of them. The sample consists of around 200,000 clones, 62% of them appearing once. Sequencing input: PBMCs. The receptors shown here come from a man aged 40-55 years in good health and CMV-seronegative. CDR3s include the opening cysteine and the closing phenylalanine or tryptophan.

v_gene,CDR3aa
TRBV4-1,CASSQDPAVLSYEQYF
TRBV5-3,CARSPDIGSYNEQFF
TRBV19,CASSIPQGGNTEAFF
TRBV7-2,CASLGGAGRPNEQFF
TRBV13,CASSPLQRHEQYF
TRBV9,CASRDRGTGELFF
TRBV30,CAWSVSQGLGYEQYF
TRBV18,CASSPESASNRGLAEAFF
TRBV19,CATTGNTGELFF
TRBV5-6,CASSLRLAGAWETQYF
TRBV19,CASVNSGQGYNEQFF
TRBV5-4,CASSMGQSTDTQYF
TRBV11-2,CASRVGGRDNQPQHF
TRBV29-1,CSVEGTPAEQYF
TRBV11-1,CASSFFSGPDYEQYF
TRBV5-1,CASSLGGALTDTQYF
TRBV5-6,CASSRDFLGYEQYF
TRBV28,CASSFGSGGVQPQHF
TRBV18,CASSGGQGNNQPQHF
TRBV27,CASSLFRGEGGYTF
TRBV25-1,CASSEAGTGNGYTF
TRBV5-1,CASSATGPGANVLTF
TRBV6-5,CASRYDRATEAFF
TRBV7-9,CASSFRDYLQETQYF
TRBV5-6,CASSVAGLYNEQFF
TRBV18,CASSRGTGGTEAFF
TRBV10-3,CAISGGTGGEAFF
TRBV18,CASSLPRGQHYQPQHF
TRBV7-9,CASRDWDTQYF
TRBV6-4,CASSVSGSSYNEQFF
TRBV5-1,CASSLPQGDTGELFF
TRBV6-6,CASSYPRGANEKLFF
TRBV10-3,CAISPTGGETGELFF